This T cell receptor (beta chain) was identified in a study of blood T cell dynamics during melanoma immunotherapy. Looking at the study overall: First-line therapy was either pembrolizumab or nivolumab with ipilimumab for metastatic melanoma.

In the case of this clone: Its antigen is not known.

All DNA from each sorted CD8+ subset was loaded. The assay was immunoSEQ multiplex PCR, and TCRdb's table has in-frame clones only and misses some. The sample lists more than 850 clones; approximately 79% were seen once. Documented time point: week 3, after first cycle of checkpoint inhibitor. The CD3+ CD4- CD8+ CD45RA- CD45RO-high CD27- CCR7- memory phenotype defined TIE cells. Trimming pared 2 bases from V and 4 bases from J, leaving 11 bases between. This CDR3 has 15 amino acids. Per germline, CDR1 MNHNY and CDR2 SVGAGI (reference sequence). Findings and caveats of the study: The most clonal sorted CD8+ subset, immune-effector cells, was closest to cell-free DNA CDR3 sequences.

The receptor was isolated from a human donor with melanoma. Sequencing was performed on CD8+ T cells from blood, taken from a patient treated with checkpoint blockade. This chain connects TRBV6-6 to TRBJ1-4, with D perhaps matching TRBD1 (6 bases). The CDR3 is CASSYGGGFNEKLFF. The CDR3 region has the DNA TGTGCCAGCAGTTACGGAGGGGGGTTTAATGAAAAACTGTTTTTT.